A single sample gave rise to the 18 T cell receptor beta chains below, sequenced in a study of T-cell reconstitution after alpha-beta-depleted transplantation in children. Preparing the TCRbeta library involved the use of unique molecular identifiers. TCRdb reprocessed the PCR reads with MiXCR, giving one entry per CDR3 protein. The data show about 540,000 distinct CDR3 sequences, 15% to 20% seen once. This sample comprised PBMCs from the stem cell graft donor, obtained from the stem cell graft. The origin of the receptors is a human donor who donated a stem cell graft to a child with acute lymphoblastic leukemia.

This clonotype was detected a few times. This chain connects TRBV11-1 to TRBJ2-1; D might be TRBD1 or TRBD2, each matching 5 bases. CDR3 length: 14 residues. Trimming removed 6 bases from V and 12 bases from J, with 21 bases in between. Germline CDR1 SGHAT, CDR2 FQDESV (reference sequence). The CDR3 loop reads CASRLNPGTPRQFF. The CDR3 DNA reads TGTGCCAGCAGACTCAATCCAGGGACCCCCCGGCAGTTCTTC.

This clonotype turned up a few times. The rearrangement uses TRBV5-1 and TRBJ2-5, with D unresolved. This CDR3 has 12 amino acids. From germline, CDR1 is SGHRS and CDR2 YFSETQ. Trimming cost V 5 bases and J 2 bases, with 7 bases left between them. The CDR3 here is CASRVGQETQYF. The CDR3 DNA sequence: TGCGCCAGCAGGGTGGGACAAGAGACCCAGTACTTC. The variable domain in full, completed from reference TRBV5-1 and TRBJ2-5, reads KAGVTQTPRYLIKTRGQQVTLSCSPISGHRSVSWYQQTPGQGLQFLFEYFSETQRNKGNFPGRFSGRQFSNSRSEMNVSTLELGDSALYLCASRVGQETQYFGPGTRLLVL.

The table lists this clonotype with a few counts. The rearrangement joins TRBV27 to TRBJ1-1, with D hard to call. The CDR3 spans 13 residues. CDR1 MNHEY and CDR2 SMNVEV come from the germline V gene (reference sequence). V was pared by 8 bases and J by 0 bases, with 10 bases between. CDR3: CASAETLNTEAFF. CDR3 bases: TGTGCCAGCGCCGAAACTCTGAACACTGAAGCTTTCTTT.

J is TRBJ1-1 and V is TRBV5-6; 11 nucleotides align to TRBD1. Germline loops: CDR1 SGHDT, CDR2 YYEEEE. The CDR3 loop spans 15 amino acids. The junction had 5 bases not matched to a gene; V was cut back by 3 bases and J by 4 bases. The DNA of the CDR3 is TGTGCCAGCAGCTGGGGGACAGGGGGGGCCACTGAAGCTTTCTTT. It encodes CASSWGTGGATEAFF.

The genes are TRBV20-1 and TRBJ2-1; the match to TRBD2 covers 15 bases. Losses at the gene ends were 2 bases for V and 7 bases for J; bases not matched to a gene: 3. Per the germline V gene, CDR1 is DFQATT and CDR2 is SNEGSKA (reference sequence). This CDR3 contains 15 residues. DNA for the CDR3: TGCAGTGCTAGATCCGGGACTAGCGGGAGGAATGAGCAGTTCTTC. It codes for CSARSGTSGRNEQFF.

This clonotype has a handful of counts. The rearrangement uses TRBV11-2 and TRBJ2-6, with TRBD2 identical over 10 bases. The CDR3 spans 18 residues. Per germline, CDR1 SGHAT and CDR2 FQNNGV. Unmatched junction bases numbered 5, after V lost 1 base and J lost 2 bases. CDR3 residues: CASSLGLAGAAGANVLTF. The CDR3 region has the DNA TGTGCCAGCAGCTTAGGCCTAGCGGGAGCTGCTGGGGCCAACGTCCTGACTTTC. The full variable domain, completed using reference TRBV11-2 and TRBJ2-6, is EAGVAQSPRYKIIEKRQSVAFWCNPISGHATLYWYQQILGQGPKLLIQFQNNGVVDDSQLPKDRFSAERLKGVDSTLKIQPAKLEDSAVYLCASSLGLAGAAGANVLTFGAGSRLTVL.

This clonotype appeared a few times. V is TRBV5-1 and J is TRBJ2-7; D remains unclear. Looked up from germline, CDR1 is SGHRS and CDR2 is YFSETQ. The CDR3 length is 12 residues. The V end was cut by 0 bases, the J end by 9 bases, with 10 bases between. In nucleotides, the CDR3 is TGCGCCAGCAGCTTGGCCTCCGGTGCGCAGTACTTC. Its translation is CASSLASGAQYF. The entire variable domain, with the rest obtained from reference TRBV5-1 and TRBJ2-7, is as follows: KAGVTQTPRYLIKTRGQQVTLSCSPISGHRSVSWYQQTPGQGLQFLFEYFSETQRNKGNFPGRFSGRQFSNSRSEMNVSTLELGDSALYLCASSLASGAQYFGPGTRLTVT.

The chain uses TRBV6-4 and TRBJ2-5; TRBD2 matches 9 bases. Trimming cost V 10 bases and J 5 bases; bases outside gene matches: 14. CDR3 length: 15 residues. Germline CDR1 reads MRHNA; CDR2 reads SNTAGT. CDR3: CATRYSGSSSETQYF. The CDR3 DNA sequence: TGTGCCACACGATATAGCGGGAGTTCTTCGGAGACCCAGTACTTC.

The chain employs TRBV11-2 and TRBJ1-2; D gene unclear. Trimming left V 5 bases short and J 10 bases short, with 14 bases between. The CDR3 totals 12 residues. Looked up from germline, CDR1 is SGHAT and CDR2 is FQNNGV. DNA of the CDR3: TGTGCCAGCAGCCCATACGGGGAGACCTACACCTTC. Translation gives CASSPYGETYTF.

The rearrangement links TRBV5-1 to TRBJ2-1; TRBD1 matches at 7 bases. The ends lost 4 bases at V and 6 bases at J; junction bases unmatched: 7. The CDR3 sequence is 14 residues long. The germline V gene encodes CDR1 SGHRS and CDR2 YFSETQ. Here the CDR3 reads CASSLGQEPNEQFF. The CDR3 DNA follows: TGCGCCAGCAGCCTAGGACAGGAGCCCAATGAGCAGTTCTTC.

This clonotype appeared a few times. This sequence joins TRBV5-1 and TRBJ2-1; 7 nucleotides match TRBD2. The CDR3 is 14 residues long. Germline CDR1 and CDR2: SGHRS and YFSETQ. V gave up 8 bases and J gave up 8 bases; unmatched junction bases: 13. In DNA form, the CDR3 reads TGCGCCAGTTTCAGCGGGACCGCGCAGGATGAGCAGTTCTTC. Its protein product is CASFSGTAQDEQFF.

The chain carries TRBV6-1 and TRBJ2-7; D gene uncertain. This CDR3 has 15 amino acids. The germline CDR1 and CDR2 sequences are MNHNS and SASEGT. V gave up 1 base and J gave up 3 bases, with 13 bases separating them. DNA of the CDR3: TGTGCCAGCAGTGAAGGGCTTCACCCCGACTACGAGCAGTACTTC. Amino acid sequence: CASSEGLHPDYEQYF.

The J gene is TRBJ1-1, the V gene TRBV7-2, with 9 bases fitting TRBD1. V lost 5 bases to trimming and J lost 4 bases; unmatched junction nucleotides: 8. The germline V gene encodes CDR1 SGHTA and CDR2 FQGNSA. CDR3 size: 15 residues. CDR3 DNA: TGTGCCAGCAGCACGTGGACAGGGGCGCGCACTGAAGCTTTCTTT. Protein sequence: CASSTWTGARTEAFF.

The rearrangement links TRBV5-1 to TRBJ1-1; 8 positions agree with TRBD1. From germline, CDR1 is SGHRS and CDR2 YFSETQ. There are 15 residues in the CDR3. Germline trimming cut 9 bases from V and 4 bases from J; bases unmatched to any gene: 14. CDR3 region: CATSVQGAFGTEAFF. The CDR3 DNA follows: TGCGCCACCTCGGTCCAGGGGGCATTTGGCACTGAAGCTTTCTTT.

This rearrangement joins TRBV20-1 to TRBJ2-3, with 12 positions matching TRBD2. The length of the CDR3 is 18 residues. The germline V gene encodes CDR1 DFQATT and CDR2 SNEGSKA (reference sequence). V shed 1 base, J shed 2 bases, and the junction held 10 bases outside the gene matches. CDR3 region: CSARVTVGLAGSTDTQYF. DNA of the CDR3: TGCAGTGCTAGAGTAACAGTGGGACTAGCGGGCTCCACAGATACGCAGTATTTT.

J is TRBJ2-7 and V is TRBV27; D is unclear. Between the trimmed V and J ends, which lost 5 bases and 5 bases, there was a span of 13 bases. This CDR3 has 13 residues. The germline V gene has CDR1 MNHEY and CDR2 SMNVEV (reference sequence). The CDR3 here is CASSPLKGDEQYF. The CDR3 region has the DNA TGTGCCAGCAGTCCCCTAAAGGGTGACGAGCAGTACTTC.

The rearrangement joins TRBV27 to TRBJ2-1; 12 bases align to TRBD2. The germline V gene has CDR1 MNHEY and CDR2 SMNVEV (reference sequence). There are 19 residues in the CDR3. V shed 3 bases and J 6 bases; nucleotides not matched to a gene: 15. CDR3 region: CASSFRLLAGGSSPNEQFF. The CDR3 DNA follows: TGTGCCAGCAGTTTCCGATTACTAGCGGGAGGCTCGTCCCCCAATGAGCAGTTCTTC.

This clonotype was counted a few times. This chain's CDR3 is CSVTGGFSSYEQYF. CDR3 DNA: TGCAGCGTCACAGGGGGTTTCTCGTCCTACGAGCAGTACTTC. This chain links TRBV29-1 with TRBJ2-7, with 8 bases lining up with TRBD1. This CDR3 has 14 residues. The ends lost 6 bases at V and 1 base at J; junction bases unmatched: 8. The germline gives CDR1 SQVTM, CDR2 ANQGSEA.